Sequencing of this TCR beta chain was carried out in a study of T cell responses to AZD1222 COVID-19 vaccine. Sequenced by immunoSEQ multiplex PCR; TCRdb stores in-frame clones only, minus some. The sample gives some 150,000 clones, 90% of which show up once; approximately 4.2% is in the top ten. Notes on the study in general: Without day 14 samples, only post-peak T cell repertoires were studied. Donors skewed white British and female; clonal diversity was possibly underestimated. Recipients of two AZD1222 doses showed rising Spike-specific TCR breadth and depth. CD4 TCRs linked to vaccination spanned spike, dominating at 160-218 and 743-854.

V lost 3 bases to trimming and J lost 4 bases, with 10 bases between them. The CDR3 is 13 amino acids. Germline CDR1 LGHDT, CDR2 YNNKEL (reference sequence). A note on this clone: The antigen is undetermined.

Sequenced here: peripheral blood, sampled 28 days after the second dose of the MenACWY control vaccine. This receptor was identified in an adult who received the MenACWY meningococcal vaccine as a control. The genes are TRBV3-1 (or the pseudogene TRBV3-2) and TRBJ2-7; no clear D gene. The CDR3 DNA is TGTGCCAGCAGCCATAACCTGGGGTACGAGCAGTACTTC. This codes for CASSHNLGYEQYF.